This T cell receptor (beta chain) was observed in a study of human T cells and chemical hapten exposure. Study as a whole: A 2 cm by 2 cm inner upper arm patch received 2% DPC for sensitization. Whole-study results and caveats: The donors suffered from alopecia, so their immune response may not match that of healthy people.

Time point reported: patch test 1, 2 weeks after DPC sensitization. Described treatment: therapeutic diphenylcyclopropenone sensitization with weekly scalp DPC. The drawing of blood occurred before each patch test was applied. Total RNA was isolated from unfractionated whole blood. This clonotype was picked up a small number of times. Its antigen is not known. TCRdb itself ran the RACE reads through MiXCR, one entry per CDR3 protein. Of some 110,000 distinct CDR3 sequences in the sample, roughly 12% were seen once. Sequences were derived from whole blood, sampled in connection with sensitization to the hapten diphenylcyclopropenone (DPC). The receptor was derived from a woman between 45 and 60 years old with alopecia areata. Some clones in this sample may be carry-over from other donors' samples.

CDR3 residues: CSAGQGAPGYTF. The DNA of the CDR3 is TGCAGTGCCGGACAGGGGGCGCCTGGCTACACCTTC. This rearrangement joins TRBV20-1 to TRBJ1-2, with 11 bases fitting TRBD1. The germline V gene has CDR1 DFQATT and CDR2 SNEGSKA (reference sequence). The ends lost 6 bases at V and 7 bases at J; junction bases unmatched: 4. The CDR3 extends over 12 amino acids.